This T cell receptor (beta chain) was sequenced during a study of blood T cell repertoires in COVID-19. Study context: The United States, Italy and Spain provided the acute and convalescent COVID-19 samples. T cells, B-cell-depleted T cells, or PBMCs provided the cDNA or gDNA that served as material.

Under the authors' procedure: Reference gene primers were amplified, and this amplification served to estimate nucleated cell counts. Using immunoSEQ multiplex PCR, the repertoire was profiled, and TCRdb retains in-frame clones only, with some absent. V, J and clone size reflect that table, while D and trimming were determined from the DNA. Of around 300,000 clones listed, about nine tenths are singletons. CDR1 and CDR2 (germline): SGHRS, YFSETQ. V dropped 1 base and J dropped 4 bases, with 11 bases sitting between them. This CDR3 has 15 amino acids. Sequencing was done on a sample of peripheral blood. The receptor comes from a man between 18 and 29 years old with active or convalescent COVID-19. The V and J genes are TRBV5-1 and TRBJ1-4, with D perhaps matching TRBD1 (6 bases). The DNA of the CDR3 is TGCGCCAGCAGCTTGACAGGGCGAGGTAATGAAAAACTGTTTTTT. Translated: CASSLTGRGNEKLFF.